Described below is a single TCR beta chain sequence and its context. Its antigen is unknown. Profiled with immunoSEQ multiplex PCR; TCRdb holds only in-frame clones, not every one. Altogether roughly 68,000 clones are present, roughly 95% being singletons, with the ten largest covering 4.5%. This CDR3 has 14 amino acids. Germline assignment: CDR1 MNHNS and CDR2 SASEGT. Between the trimmed V and J ends, which lost 6 bases and 3 bases, there was a span of 15 bases. This sample was included in a study of cytomegalovirus exposure and HLA in healthy donors. Study overall: The 100 to 150 validation repertoires, a later analysis reported, used the same platform as the roughly 650 repertoires from the first cohort. Notes on the study in general: It was 160 or so TCR beta chains that were listed as cytomegalovirus-associated. A few chains tied to CMV proved CMV antigen-specific in vitro. In the approximately 130 validation repertoires, a later analysis found that first-cohort TCR clusters tended to co-occur.

The sample taken for sequencing was PBMCs. The gene calls are TRBV6-1 and TRBJ2-7; tentative D call: TRBD2 (6 bases). This TCR was recovered from a woman aged 18-35 years in good health and CMV-seropositive. As DNA, the CDR3 is TGTGCCAGCAGCCGTTCTAGCGCCAACTACGAGCAGTACTTC. Residues: CASSRSSANYEQYF.